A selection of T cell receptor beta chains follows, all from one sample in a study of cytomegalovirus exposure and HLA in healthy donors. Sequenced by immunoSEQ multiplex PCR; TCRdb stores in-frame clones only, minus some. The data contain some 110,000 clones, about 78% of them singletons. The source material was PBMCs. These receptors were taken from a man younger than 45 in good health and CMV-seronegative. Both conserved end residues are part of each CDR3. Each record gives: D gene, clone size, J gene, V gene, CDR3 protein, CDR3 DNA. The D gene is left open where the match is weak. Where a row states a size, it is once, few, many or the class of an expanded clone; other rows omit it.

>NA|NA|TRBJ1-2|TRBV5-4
CASSLGQMVRDGYTF
TGTGCCAGCAGCCTAGGACAAATGGTCCGAGATGGCTACACCTTC
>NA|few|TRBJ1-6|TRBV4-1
CASNSGDSPLHF
TGCGCCAGCAATTCAGGGGATTCACCCCTCCACTTT
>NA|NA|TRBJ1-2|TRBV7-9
CASSLRESYGYTF
TGTGCCAGCAGCCTCAGGGAAAGCTATGGCTACACCTTC
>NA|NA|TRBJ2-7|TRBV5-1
CASSPGRALNEQYF
TGCGCCAGCAGCCCTGGGCGCGCATTAAACGAGCAGTACTTC
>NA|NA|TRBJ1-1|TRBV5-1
CASSLGPGQNTEAFF
TGCGCCAGCAGCTTGGGCCCAGGGCAGAACACTGAAGCTTTCTTT
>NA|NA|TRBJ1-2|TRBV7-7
CASSPPGLGNYGYTF
TGTGCTAGCAGCCCCCCGGGATTAGGCAACTATGGCTACACCTTC
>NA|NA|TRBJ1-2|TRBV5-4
CASSLAQDSFRGYTF
TGTGCCAGCAGCTTAGCCCAGGACAGCTTTCGGGGCTACACCTTC
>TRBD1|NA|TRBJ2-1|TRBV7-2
CASSTDRGGYNEQFF
TGTGCCAGCAGCACGGACAGGGGTGGCTACAATGAGCAGTTCTTC
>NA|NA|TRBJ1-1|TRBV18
CASSPTPTPNTEAFF
TGTGCCAGCTCACCAACCCCAACACCGAACACTGAAGCTTTCTTT
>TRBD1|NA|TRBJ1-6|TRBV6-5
CASRPTGANSPLHF
TGTGCCAGCAGACCAACAGGGGCTAATTCACCCCTCCACTTT
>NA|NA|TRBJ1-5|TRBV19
CASSIASDQPQHF
TGTGCCAGTAGTATAGCCTCAGATCAGCCCCAGCATTTT
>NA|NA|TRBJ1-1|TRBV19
CASSIPGYTEAFF
TGTGCCAGTAGTATTCCGGGGTACACTGAAGCTTTCTTT
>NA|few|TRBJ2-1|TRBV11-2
CASRRSGEQFF
TGTGCCAGCAGAAGGAGCGGGGAGCAGTTCTTC
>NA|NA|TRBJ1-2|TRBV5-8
CASSPGTNGGGYTF
TGTGCCAGCAGCCCCGGGACAAATGGGGGAGGCTACACCTTC
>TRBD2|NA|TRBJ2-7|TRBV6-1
CASSERGLAGFWEQYF
TGTGCCAGCAGTGAACGGGGACTAGCGGGATTTTGGGAGCAGTACTTC
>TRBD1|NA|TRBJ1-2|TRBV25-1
CASSGGTGGRGYTF
TGTGCCAGCAGTGGCGGGACAGGGGGTCGGGGCTACACCTTC
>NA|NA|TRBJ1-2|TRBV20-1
CSARDRDGYTF
TGCAGTGCTAGAGATCGCGATGGCTACACCTTC
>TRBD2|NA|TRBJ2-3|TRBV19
CASSISASGGSQTDTQYF
TGTGCCAGTAGTATATCGGCTAGCGGGGGGTCGCAGACAGATACGCAGTATTTT
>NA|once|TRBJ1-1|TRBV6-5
CASSYANDGGSEAFF
TGTGCCAGCAGTTACGCAAATGACGGGGGGAGTGAAGCTTTCTTT
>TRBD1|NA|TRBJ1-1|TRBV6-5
CASSLTGGGTEAFF
TGTGCCAGCAGCCTGACAGGGGGAGGCACTGAAGCTTTCTTT
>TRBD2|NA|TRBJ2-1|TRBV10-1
CASSSLSVLGGGNSTHEQFF
TGCGCCAGCAGTTCCCTCAGCGTTTTGGGCGGGGGGAATTCTACACATGAGCAGTTCTTC
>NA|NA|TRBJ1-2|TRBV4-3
CASSQDFQGGYGYTF
TGCGCCAGCAGCCAAGATTTCCAGGGAGGCTATGGCTACACCTTC
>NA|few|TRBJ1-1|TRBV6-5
CASSYGTGLLNTEAFF
TGTGCCAGCAGTTACGGGACGGGACTGCTGAACACTGAAGCTTTCTTT
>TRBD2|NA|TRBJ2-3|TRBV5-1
CASSLVTSGRDSDTQYF
TGCGCCAGCAGCTTGGTAACCAGCGGGAGGGATTCAGATACGCAGTATTTT
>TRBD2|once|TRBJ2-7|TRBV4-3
CASSPGGRTRVHEQYF
TGCGCCAGCAGTCCGGGGGGACGGACGAGGGTCCACGAGCAGTACTTC
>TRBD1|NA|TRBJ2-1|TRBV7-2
CASSYRTGGDQQFF
TGTGCCAGCAGCTATCGGACAGGGGGTGATCAGCAGTTCTTC
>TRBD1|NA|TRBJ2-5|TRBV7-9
CASRPPGQGEETQYF
TGTGCCAGCAGACCTCCGGGACAGGGGGAAGAGACCCAGTACTTC
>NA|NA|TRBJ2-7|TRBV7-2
CASSLGRGYEQYF
TGTGCCAGCAGCTTGGGGCGAGGCTACGAGCAGTACTTC
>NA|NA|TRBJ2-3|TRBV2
CASSGDFNTQYF
TGTGCCAGCAGTGGGGACTTCAATACGCAGTATTTT
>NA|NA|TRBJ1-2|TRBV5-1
CASSLGAGYGYTF
TGCGCCAGCAGCTTGGGGGCAGGTTATGGCTACACCTTC
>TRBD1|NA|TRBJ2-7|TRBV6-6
CASRDGTGGPYEQYF
TGTGCCAGCAGGGATGGGACAGGCGGACCCTACGAGCAGTACTTC
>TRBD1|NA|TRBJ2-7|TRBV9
CASSSGTGGSYEQYF
TGTGCCAGCAGCTCCGGGACAGGGGGTTCCTACGAGCAGTACTTC
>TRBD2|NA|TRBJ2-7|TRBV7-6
CASSSAGGQYF
TGTGCCAGCAGTTCCGCGGGAGGGCAGTACTTC
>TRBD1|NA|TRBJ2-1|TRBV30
CAWSLTGGHEQFF
TGTGCCTGGAGTTTAACAGGGGGCCATGAGCAGTTCTTC
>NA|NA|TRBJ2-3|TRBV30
CAWSISSYSDTQYF
TGTGCCTGGAGTATTAGTTCGTACTCCGATACGCAGTATTTT
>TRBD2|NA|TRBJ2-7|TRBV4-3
CASSQDLLGTTFF
TGCGCCAGCAGCCAAGATCTTCTCGGGACTACCTTCTTC
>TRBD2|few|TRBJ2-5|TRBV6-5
CASTQPGGPKTQYF
TGTGCCAGCACCCAGCCGGGGGGGCCAAAGACCCAGTACTTC
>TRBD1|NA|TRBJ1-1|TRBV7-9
CASSLGGDSEAFF
TGTGCCAGCAGCTTAGGTGGGGACAGTGAAGCTTTCTTT
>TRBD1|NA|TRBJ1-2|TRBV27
CASSLTGGYGYTF
TGTGCCAGCAGTTTAACAGGGGGCTATGGCTACACCTTC
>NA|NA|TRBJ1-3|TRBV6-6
CASKSGGIGNTIYF
TGTGCCAGCAAATCCGGAGGCATTGGAAACACCATATATTTT
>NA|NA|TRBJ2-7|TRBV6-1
CASSLNPTVSYEQYF
TGTGCCAGCAGTCTAAATCCAACTGTCTCCTACGAGCAGTACTTC
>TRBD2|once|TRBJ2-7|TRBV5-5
CASSSEGGSEQYF
TGTGCCAGCAGCTCCGAGGGAGGGAGCGAGCAGTACTTC
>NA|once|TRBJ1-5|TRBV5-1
CASSLAEGQPQHF
TGCGCCAGCAGCTTGGCCGAGGGACAGCCCCAGCATTTT
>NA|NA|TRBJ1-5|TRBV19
CASSSDWVGQPQHF
TGTGCCAGTAGTTCGGACTGGGTGGGTCAGCCCCAGCATTTT